This TCR beta chain stems from a study of blood T cell repertoires in COVID-19. Whole-study context: Spain, Italy and the United States supplied samples that represented acute and convalescent COVID-19. PBMCs, B-cell-depleted T cells, or T cells were the source of the cDNA or gDNA that made up the material.

Germline-derived CDR1 and CDR2 are GTSNPN and SVGIG (reference sequence). The CDR3 is 17 amino acids. The V segment lost 0 bases and the J segment 6 bases; nucleotides outside the gene matches: 6. Study processing details: How many nucleated cells were present was estimated from reference gene primer amplification. TCRdb keeps only in-frame clones here, not all; method: immunoSEQ multiplex PCR. The V and J calls and clone size come from that table; D and trimming were worked out from the DNA. The sample lists 200,000 or so clones; more than 75% were seen once. Material: peripheral blood. The rearrangement joins TRBV30 to TRBJ2-4; the match to TRBD2 covers 15 bases. The TCR originated in a man between 45 and 60 years old who had recovered from COVID-19. CDR3 in DNA: TGTGCCTGGAGTGTAGGACTAGCGGGAGGGCCGGGAAACATTCAGTACTTC. Amino acid sequence: CAWSVGLAGGPGNIQYF.